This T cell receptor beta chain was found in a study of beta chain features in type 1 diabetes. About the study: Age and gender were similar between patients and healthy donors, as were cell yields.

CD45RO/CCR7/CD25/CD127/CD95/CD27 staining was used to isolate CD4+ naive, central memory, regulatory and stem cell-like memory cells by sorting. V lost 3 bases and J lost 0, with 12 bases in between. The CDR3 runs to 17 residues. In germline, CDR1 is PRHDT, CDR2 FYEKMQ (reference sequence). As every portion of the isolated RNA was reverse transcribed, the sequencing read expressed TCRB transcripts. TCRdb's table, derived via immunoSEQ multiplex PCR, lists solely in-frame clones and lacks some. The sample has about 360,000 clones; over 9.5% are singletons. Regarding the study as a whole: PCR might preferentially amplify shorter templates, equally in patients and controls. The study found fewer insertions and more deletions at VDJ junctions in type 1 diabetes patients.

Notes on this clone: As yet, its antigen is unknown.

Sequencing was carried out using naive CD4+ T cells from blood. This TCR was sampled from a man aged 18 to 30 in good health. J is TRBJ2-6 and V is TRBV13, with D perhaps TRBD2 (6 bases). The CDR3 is CASSFQRASSGANVLTF. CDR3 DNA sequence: TGTGCCAGCAGCTTTCAGCGGGCTAGCTCTGGGGCCAACGTCCTGACTTTC.